This is a list of T cell receptor beta chains from one sample in a study of T cell responses to AZD1222 COVID-19 vaccine. TCRdb's table, derived via immunoSEQ multiplex PCR, lists solely in-frame clones and lacks some. This repertoire shows approximately 150,000 clones, 92% found once; its top ten account for roughly 1.6%. The starting material was peripheral blood, obtained on day 0 of AZD1222 vaccination. The source is an adult in good health. CDR3s include the opening cysteine and the closing phenylalanine or tryptophan. The D gene is left open where the match is weak. The size entry is marked missing in some rows and otherwise reads once, few, many or a size class.

>-|-|TRBV7-9|TRBJ1-2
TGTGCCAGCAGCTTAGTGCCGGGTCGGTATGGCTACACCTTC
CASSLVPGRYGYTF
>-|TRBD1|TRBV19|TRBJ2-2
TGTGCCAGTATTAAGACAGGGGACCCCGGCGGGGAGCTGTTTTTT
CASIKTGDPGGELFF
>-|TRBD1|TRBV3-1/TRBV3-2|TRBJ1-4
TGTGCCAGCAGCCCCCGGACAGGGACTAATGAAAAACTGTTTTTT
CASSPRTGTNEKLFF
>-|-|TRBV19|TRBJ1-5
TGTGCCAGTAGTATTGGACAAGCTAGCAATCAGCCCCAGCATTTT
CASSIGQASNQPQHF
>once|TRBD1|TRBV7-2|TRBJ1-5
TGTGCCAGCAGCATCCGACAGGGGAGCAATCAGCCCCAGCATTTT
CASSIRQGSNQPQHF
>-|TRBD1|TRBV29-1|TRBJ2-7
TGCAGCGAATCCATACAGGGGATTGGCGAGCAGTACTTC
CSESIQGIGEQYF
>once|-|TRBV27|TRBJ2-7
TGTGCCAGCAGCCCTTATCAGTCCTACGAGCAGTACTTC
CASSPYQSYEQYF
>-|-|TRBV19|TRBJ1-1
TGTGCCAGTAGTCCATATACAGAGAACACTGAAGCTTTCTTT
CASSPYTENTEAFF
>-|TRBD1|TRBV7-9|TRBJ1-4
TGTGCCAGCAGCTTCGACAGGGATATACCAACTAATGAAAAACTGTTTTTT
CASSFDRDIPTNEKLFF
>few|-|TRBV5-1|TRBJ2-7
TGCGCCAGCAGCTACGGACAGAGCGAGCAGTACTTC
CASSYGQSEQYF
>-|-|TRBV7-2|TRBJ2-7
TGTGCCAGCAGCGAGGCCTACGAGCAGTACTTC
CASSEAYEQYF
>-|-|TRBV24-1|TRBJ2-1
TGTGCCACCAGTTCTCTCTACAATGAGCAGTTCTTC
CATSSLYNEQFF
>-|-|TRBV5-8|TRBJ1-5
TGTGCCAGCAGCTTTCAGACAGCAACCAATCAGCCCCAGCATTTT
CASSFQTATNQPQHF
>-|-|TRBV4-3|TRBJ2-7
TGCGCCAGCAGCCAAGGGGGGAGCTCCTACGAGCAGTACTTC
CASSQGGSSYEQYF
>-|TRBD2|TRBV29-1|TRBJ2-1
TGCAGCGTTGCCACGGGACTAGCGGACAATGAGCAGTTCTTC
CSVATGLADNEQFF
>-|-|TRBV7-2|TRBJ1-5
TGTGCCAGCAGCTTAGCGGTAAGCGCGGGCAATCAGCCCCAGCATTTT
CASSLAVSAGNQPQHF
>-|TRBD1|TRBV5-1|TRBJ2-7
TGCGCCAGCAGCTCGCCGGGACAGCCCTACGAGCAGTACTTC
CASSSPGQPYEQYF
>once|-|TRBV6-5|TRBJ1-6
TGTGCCAGCAGTTACGCTTTCACAGGGCTCAATTCACCCCTCCACTTT
CASSYAFTGLNSPLHF
>few|-|TRBV6-1|TRBJ1-1
TGTGCCAGCAGCGACAGGAGGGACACTGAAGCTTTCTTT
CASSDRRDTEAFF
>-|TRBD1|TRBV7-3|TRBJ1-6
TGTGCCAGTAGGGACAGCTATAATTCACCCCTCCACTTT
CASRDSYNSPLHF
>-|TRBD2|TRBV9|TRBJ2-3
TGTGCCAGCAGCGTAGGGGCTAGCGGGGGGCTCACAGATACGCAGTATTTT
CASSVGASGGLTDTQYF
>-|-|TRBV10-3|TRBJ1-2
TGTGCCATCAGTGAGACAGGCGACGGCTACACCTTC
CAISETGDGYTF
>-|TRBD1|TRBV6-5|TRBJ1-2
TGTGCCAGCAGTTCTTGGACAGGCAACTATGGCTACACCTTC
CASSSWTGNYGYTF
>-|TRBD2|TRBV27|TRBJ2-3
TGTGCCAGCAGTTTGAATGCGCTAGCGGGCCGCGATACGCAGTATTTT
CASSLNALAGRDTQYF
>-|-|TRBV2|TRBJ1-1
TGTGCCAGCAGTGTAGGAGGGCAGGGCACTGAAGCTTTCTTT
CASSVGGQGTEAFF
>few|-|TRBV29-1|TRBJ2-5
TGCAGCGTTGATGGCTGGGGGCAAGAGACCCAGTACTTC
CSVDGWGQETQYF
>-|TRBD1|TRBV30|TRBJ2-7
TGTGCCTGGAGTGGGACAGGATTAGTATCCCGCTCCTACGAGCAGTACTTC
CAWSGTGLVSRSYEQYF
>-|-|TRBV6-2/TRBV6-3|TRBJ2-7
TGTGCCAGCAGCCTGACTGGAACCTACGAGCAGTACTTC
CASSLTGTYEQYF
>-|TRBD2|TRBV4-2|TRBJ2-3
TGTGCCAGCAGCCAAGATCAGGGTAGCGGGGGAGATACGCAGTATTTT
CASSQDQGSGGDTQYF
>-|TRBD1|TRBV5-1|TRBJ1-1
TGCGCCAGCAGCTTCAGGGGGCAGCCGAACACTGAAGCTTTCTTT
CASSFRGQPNTEAFF
>-|TRBD1|TRBV7-9|TRBJ2-5
TGTGCCAGCAGCCGCCTGGGGACAGTTCAAGAGACCCAGTACTTC
CASSRLGTVQETQYF
>-|-|TRBV7-2|TRBJ1-6
TGTGCCTCGCGAGCGCAGCCTAATTCACCCCTCCACTTT
CASRAQPNSPLHF
>-|TRBD1|TRBV18|TRBJ1-5
TGTGCCAGCTCTCGCGGACAGGGTAGGCAGCCCCAGCATTTT
CASSRGQGRQPQHF